One sample yielded the 17 T cell receptor beta chains listed below, sequenced in a study of T cell repertoires in cytomegalovirus infection (dated by TCRdb to about 2019). Sequencing used an Illumina HiSeq 1500. TCRdb handled the public reads itself, with Q25 trimming in fastp and clone calling in MiXCR, and kept productive beta chains. When rows share a CDR3 protein, they turn into one entry using the most common DNA and genes. In all, the sample holds roughly 730,000 distinct CDR3 sequences, and roughly a third of those were seen once. The top ten constitute roughly 20% of the sample. The meaning of the sample's treatment or condition label: in vitro stimulation with specific CMV peptide epitopes to enrich CMV-specific T cells. These receptors' targets are unknown. This sample comprised cultured PBMCs, obtained from culture after CMV antigen stimulation. These TCRs come from a human donor in good health (CMV status not recorded). Some clones in this sample may be carry-over from other donors' samples.

This clonotype was counted only a few times. The gene calls are TRBV6-2 or TRBV6-3 and TRBJ1-5; no firm D call. Germline values: CDR1 MNHEY, CDR2 SVGEGT. Trimming shortened V by 5 bases and J by 4 bases, and 6 bases separated the two germline ends. The CDR3 is made up of 12 amino acids. CDR3 sequence: CASSRRNQPQHF. DNA for the CDR3: TGTGCCAGCAGTAGGAGGAATCAGCCCCAGCATTTT.

In regard to this clonotype: A much larger clonotype is one base distant, so this may be a read error. The chain employs TRBV7-2 and TRBJ1-4; TRBD1 might be the D (5 bases). This CDR3 spans 15 amino acids. The germline CDR1 and CDR2 sequences are SGHTA and FQGNSA. The CDR3 DNA reads as TGTGCCAGCAGCTTATTGGCAGGGACTAATCAAAAACTGTTTTTT. This codes for CASSLLAGTNQKLFF.

This clonotype was detected a few times. V and J are TRBV7-8 and TRBJ1-1, with 7 bases aligning to TRBD1. From germline, CDR1 is SGHVS and CDR2 FQNEAQ. The CDR3 is 14 amino acids. After removal of 7 bases from V and 0 bases from J, the junction contained 5 bases not matched to a gene. The CDR3 region is CASNQDRLNTEAFF. CDR3 nucleotide sequence: TGTGCCAGCAACCAGGACAGGCTGAACACTGAAGCTTTCTTT.

This clonotype showed up just once. The rearrangement joins TRBV7-4 to TRBJ2-2; D uncertain. CDR1 is SGHVT, CDR2 SQSDAQ, per germline. Trimming took off 5 bases at V and 9 bases at J, with 13 bases between the two ends. CDR3 length: 13 amino acids. The DNA of the CDR3 is TGTGCCAGCAGCACACGAACGGGCCGGGAGCTGTTTTTT. It encodes CASSTRTGRELFF.

This clonotype was detected only a few times. This chain uses TRBV7-2 with TRBJ2-7, with 8 bases lining up with TRBD2. CDR3 length: 15 amino acids. Germline V gene sequence: CDR1 SGHTA, CDR2 FQGNSA. With V trimmed by 3 bases and J by 4 bases, 8 bases remained unmatched. As DNA, the CDR3 is TGTGCCAGCAGCTTCTCGGGGGGGGGCGATTACGAGCAGTACTTC. This codes for CASSFSGGGDYEQYF.

This clonotype has more than one count but fewer than ten. This chain uses TRBV6-2 or TRBV6-3 with TRBJ2-5; possibly TRBD1 or TRBD2 for D (6 bases each). Germline values: CDR1 MNHEY, CDR2 SVGEGT. The CDR3 totals 16 residues. Deletions cut 6 bases from V and 2 bases from J, with 19 bases between. The CDR3 loop is CASSRPGQGRQETQYF. CDR3 bases: TGTGCCAGCAGCCGACCGGGGCAGGGGAGGCAAGAGACCCAGTACTTC.

The V call is TRBV5-4, the J call TRBJ2-3; weak D call: TRBD2 (5 bases). The CDR3 has 14 residues. Trimming left V 4 bases short and J 4 bases short, with 13 bases between. From germline, CDR1 is SGHNT and CDR2 YYREEE (reference sequence). The CDR3 DNA reads as TGTGCCAGCAGCCCTGGGAGTATCCCAGATACGCAGTATTTT. Translation: CASSPGSIPDTQYF.

The V call is TRBV6-5, the J call TRBJ1-2; D unclear. Germline V gene data show CDR1 as MNHEY and CDR2 as SVGAGI. This CDR3 comprises 12 residues. The CDR3, as DNA: TGTGTTGTAGGCAGGTCTAACTATGGCTACACCTTC. Translating it yields CVVGRSNYGYTF.

At least ten counts were recorded for this clonotype. This chain uses TRBV7-2 with TRBJ1-5; D uncertain. The germline V gene encodes CDR1 SGHTA and CDR2 FQGNSA. This CDR3 is built from 13 residues. With 6 bases removed from V and 4 bases from J, the gap between germline ends came to 10 bases. The CDR3 DNA is TGTGCCAGCAGTGAGGAACGTAATCAGCCCCAGCATTTT. Protein sequence: CASSEERNQPQHF.

This clonotype was seen a handful of times. This chain joins TRBV7-2 and TRBJ1-5, with 11 positions matching TRBD1. J was trimmed by 2 bases and V by 5 bases; bases with no gene match: 5. The CDR3 has 16 amino acids. Germline CDR1 is SGHTA and CDR2 is FQGNSA. The CDR3 nucleotides are TGTGCCAGCAGCCGGCCGGGACAGGGGGGCAATCAGCCCCAGCATTTT. Encoded protein: CASSRPGQGGNQPQHF.

CDR3: CASSTGTEQFF. DNA for the CDR3: TGTGCCAGCAGTACCGGGACAGAGCAGTTCTTC. This chain uses TRBV11-2 with TRBJ2-1; possibly TRBD1 for D (6 bases). Trimming stripped 6 bases from V and 10 bases from J, with 10 bases between. CDR3 length: 11 amino acids. CDR1 and CDR2 (germline): SGHAT, FQNNGV.

This chain joins TRBV19 and TRBJ1-2; the D gene is possibly TRBD1 (5 bases). The V gene's germline CDR1 is LNHDA and CDR2 SQIVND (reference sequence). CDR3 length equals 13 residues. V lost 5 bases, J lost 3 bases, and 10 bases lay in between. For the CDR3, the DNA is TGTGCCAGTAGTGGCAGGGAGGACTATGGCTACACCTTC. Protein sequence: CASSGREDYGYTF.

This sequence joins TRBV2 and TRBJ1-2, with D uncertain. V was cut by 6 bases and J by 4 bases, with 6 bases left in between. This CDR3 is 11 amino acids long. CDR1 is SNHLY, CDR2 FYNNEI, per germline. CDR3 in DNA: TGTGCCAGCAGCCCCAGCTATGGCTACACCTTC. Its protein product is CASSPSYGYTF.

The chain is built from TRBV4-3 and TRBJ1-6; D is undetermined. Germline CDR1 reads LGHNA; CDR2 reads YSLEER. This CDR3 contains 16 residues. V lost 0 bases and J lost 7, with 13 bases in between. CDR3 protein: CASSQDGQSGNSPLHF. Here the CDR3 DNA reads TGCGCCAGCAGCCAAGACGGGCAATCGGGCAATTCACCCCTCCACTTT.

J is TRBJ2-7 and V is TRBV12-3 or TRBV12-4; no clear D. The CDR3 covers 16 residues. The ends were cut back, 5 bases at V and 3 bases at J, with 20 bases in the middle. CDR3 DNA sequence: TGTGCCAGCAGTCACCGGGTGCCCGGTGGAGTCTACGAGCAGTACTTC. This gives the protein CASSHRVPGGVYEQYF.

A few counts support this clonotype. This chain uses TRBV4-2 with TRBJ1-2, with 8 bases fitting TRBD1. This CDR3 spans 15 amino acids. The ends lost 4 bases at V and 6 bases at J; junction bases unmatched: 10. Germline assignment: CDR1 LGHNA and CDR2 YNFKEQ. The CDR3 sequence: CASSPGGATGDGYTF. The CDR3 region has the DNA TGTGCCAGCAGCCCAGGGGGCGCGACGGGCGATGGCTACACCTTC.

This chain uses TRBV2 with TRBJ1-1; D might be TRBD1 (6 bases). The CDR3 totals 14 residues. CDR1 is SNHLY, CDR2 FYNNEI, per germline. Trimming removed 5 bases at V and 1 base at J, with 11 bases between. The CDR3 DNA follows: TGTGCCAGCAGTCTTGAGACAGGGAACACTGAAGCTTTCTTT. Its protein product is CASSLETGNTEAFF.